The entry below describes one T cell receptor (beta chain). This sample was taken from a study of T cells expressing NK-cell markers. Study overall: Among eight sequenced donors, seven carried HCMV seropositivity while one was seronegative.

TCR beta cDNA was made by 5'RACE template switching with UMIs. With the 5' RACE reads reprocessed, TCRdb shows one record per CDR3 protein and no DNA. The sample holds hundreds of thousands of distinct CDR3 sequences. Per the germline V gene, CDR1 is DFQATT and CDR2 is SNEGSKA (reference sequence). This CDR3 comprises 13 residues. This receptor was taken from a woman between 18 and 75 years old in good health. The chain recombines TRBV20-1 with TRBJ1-1; the TRBD1 assignment by TCRdb is unverifiable without DNA. The sequenced sample was blood T cells: a sorted CD56 or NKG2C T cell subset, CD4+ or CD8+ T cells, or bulk PBMC T cells (not recorded which). CDR3 region: CSASEDRYTEAFF.